Below, 23 T cell receptor beta chains from the same sample are listed, as sequenced in a study of human T cells and chemical hapten exposure. Each CDR3 protein gets one entry after TCRdb re-called the RACE reads with MiXCR. Here the sample spans 250,000 to 300,000 distinct CDR3 sequences, around 7% being singletons. The time point: pre-sensitization, week 0. Described treatment: therapeutic diphenylcyclopropenone sensitization with weekly scalp DPC. The starting material was whole blood, obtained in connection with sensitization to the hapten diphenylcyclopropenone (DPC). The source of these receptors is a man aged 18 to 30 with alopecia areata. Some clones in this sample may be carry-over from other donors' samples.

This clonotype was picked up a small number of times. The chain joins TRBV5-4 to TRBJ2-3; TRBD2 agrees at 9 bases. Germline assignment: CDR1 SGHNT and CDR2 YYREEE (reference sequence). The V gene end was trimmed by 0 bases and the J gene end by 2 bases; junction bases not matched to a gene: 4. This CDR3 is built from 16 residues. The CDR3 nucleotides are TGTGCCAGCAGCTTGGGACTAGCGGCAACCACAGATACGCAGTATTTT. Protein: CASSLGLAATTDTQYF.

In its sample, this clonotype was seen many times. V gene TRBV10-3 combines with J gene TRBJ1-2; D is undetermined. The germline V gene has CDR1 ENHRY and CDR2 SYGVKD. Trimming took off 6 bases at V and 0 bases at J, with 14 bases between the two ends. CDR3 length equals 15 residues. CDR3: CAISLDLRSNYGYTF. The CDR3 nucleotides are TGTGCCATCAGCCTAGACCTACGATCTAACTATGGCTACACCTTC.

This chain links TRBV4-2 with TRBJ2-1; 7 bases are shared with TRBD2. This CDR3 comprises 16 residues. Unmatched junction bases numbered 8, after V lost 4 bases and J lost 2 bases. CDR1 and CDR2 (germline): LGHNA, YNFKEQ. CDR3 amino acids: CASSPGGGGAYNEQFF. The CDR3 DNA sequence: TGTGCCAGCAGCCCAGGAGGTGGGGGGGCCTACAATGAGCAGTTCTTC.

This clonotype was counted between two and nine times. The J gene is TRBJ1-5, the V gene TRBV7-9, with 10 bases fitting TRBD1. CDR1 is SEHNR and CDR2 is FQNEAQ in the germline V gene (reference sequence). With 8 bases clipped from V and 2 bases from J, the junction kept 0 bases outside the gene matches. The CDR3 contains 13 residues. CDR3 residues: CASGTGGNQPQHF. The CDR3 DNA sequence: TGTGCCAGCGGGACAGGGGGCAATCAGCCCCAGCATTTT.

This clonotype was counted only a few times. This chain uses TRBV10-3 with TRBJ2-5; 7 bases are a match to TRBD2. The CDR3 spans 15 residues. The junction had 9 bases not matched to a gene; V was cut back by 6 bases and J by 2 bases. Germline-derived CDR1 and CDR2 are ENHRY and SYGVKD. Written as DNA, the CDR3 is TGTGCCATCAGGGGCGGGCCGCGGGGGCAAGAGACCCAGTACTTC. Protein product: CAIRGGPRGQETQYF.

In this sample, this clonotype turned up many times. This sequence joins TRBV12-5 and TRBJ2-1; 7 positions agree with TRBD1. V shed 5 bases, J shed 8 bases, and the junction held 12 bases outside the gene matches. Germline CDR1 and CDR2: LGHNT and FRNRAP. The CDR3 has 15 amino acids. The CDR3: CASGPRRGQADEQFF. The CDR3 region has the DNA TGTGCTAGTGGTCCACGCCGAGGACAGGCCGATGAGCAGTTCTTC.

To note about this clonotype: The germline gene is not matched at one end of the junction; a read error may be the cause. This sequence joins TRBV2 and TRBJ2-6; tentative D call: TRBD1 (6 bases). The CDR3 sequence is 16 residues long. Germline V lookup: CDR1 SNHLY, CDR2 FYNNEI. The CDR3 sequence is CASRTVRLPGDNVLTF. The CDR3 bases are TGTGCCAGCCGGACAGTTCGACTGCCTGGGGACAACGTCCTGACTTTC.

This clonotype was detected many times. The chain joins TRBV15 to TRBJ1-3; D not certain. CDR3 length: 16 amino acids. Germline V lookup: CDR1 LNHNV, CDR2 YYDKDF (reference sequence). Between the trimmed V and J ends, which lost 0 bases and 0 bases, there was a span of 9 bases. The DNA for the CDR3 is TGTGCCACCAGCAGAGATCGGTCCCTCTCTGGAAACACCATATATTTT. This translates into CATSRDRSLSGNTIYF. Looking up the rest from reference TRBV15 and TRBJ1-3 gives the full variable domain: DAMVIQNPRYQVTQFGKPVTLSCSQTLNHNVMYWYQQKSSQAPKLLFHYYDKDFNNEADTPDNFQSRRPNTSFCFLDIRSPGLGDTAMYLCATSRDRSLSGNTIYFGEGSWLTVV.

This clonotype was seen many times. The chain combines TRBV7-9 with TRBJ2-5; 7 nucleotides align to TRBD2. V lost 3 bases to trimming and J lost 4 bases; unmatched junction nucleotides: 5. Germline CDR1 is SEHNR and CDR2 is FQNEAQ (reference sequence). This CDR3 has 14 amino acids. CDR3 nucleotides: TGTGCCAGCAGCTTTCGGTCTAGCGGAGAGACCCAGTACTTC. Its translation: CASSFRSSGETQYF.

This clonotype was counted a few times. This sequence joins TRBV6-5 and TRBJ2-5; TRBD1 agrees at 7 bases. The CDR3 covers 16 residues. V lost 0 bases and J lost 1; bases outside the gene matches: 5. CDR1 and CDR2 (germline): MNHEY, SVGAGI. The CDR3 here is CASSYSGTEIQETQYF. In DNA form, the CDR3 reads TGTGCCAGCAGTTACTCCGGGACAGAAATCCAAGAGACCCAGTACTTC.

This clonotype has a handful of counts. The chain recombines TRBV6-2 or TRBV6-3 with TRBJ2-6; no clear D. CDR1 and CDR2 from the germline V gene are MNHEY and SVGEGT. The CDR3 loop spans 13 amino acids. The V end lost 6 bases, the J end lost 2 bases, and 5 bases lay between the germline ends. The CDR3 here is CASRTAGANVLTF. The CDR3 bases are TGTGCCAGCAGAACCGCTGGGGCCAACGTCCTGACTTTC.

The chain combines TRBV7-3 with TRBJ2-1; D call uncertain. This CDR3 contains 16 residues. V gave up 1 base and J gave up 6 bases, with 16 bases separating them. CDR1 and CDR2 from the germline V gene are SGHTA and FQGTGA. CDR3 DNA sequence: TGTGCCAGCAGCTTAAGAAGCCAGTGGTCGGGCAATGAGCAGTTCTTC. This codes for CASSLRSQWSGNEQFF.

J is TRBJ1-3 and V is TRBV12-3 or TRBV12-4; possible D gene TRBD1, 5 bases. V gave up 6 bases and J gave up 0 bases, with 9 bases separating them. The CDR3 is 14 amino acids. The chain's CDR3 is CASRGTFSGNTIYF. DNA for the CDR3: TGTGCCAGCAGGGGGACCTTCTCTGGAAACACCATATATTTT.

This clonotype was seen only a few times. V and J are TRBV6-5 and TRBJ1-2; D perhaps matches TRBD1 (5 bases). The length of the CDR3 is 20 residues. The germline CDR1 and CDR2 sequences are MNHEY and SVGAGI. V gave up 5 bases and J gave up 5 bases, with 33 bases separating them. CDR3 sequence (DNA): TGTGCCAGCAGTGCCAACCCCGCGACAGATACCAACCCTAACTTATATGGCTACACCTTC. It is translated as CASSANPATDTNPNLYGYTF.

The table lists this clonotype with a few counts. The CDR3 sequence is CASSDGGTDTQYF. In nucleotides, the CDR3 is TGCGCCAGCAGCGATGGGGGCACAGATACGCAGTATTTT. V and J are TRBV10-2 and TRBJ2-3; no clear D. The germline V and J ends were trimmed by 6 bases and 1 base, with 8 bases remaining between them. CDR3 length: 13 residues. Germline CDR1 reads WSHSY; CDR2 reads SAAADI.

The rearrangement uses TRBV5-1 and TRBJ2-2; D possibly corresponds to TRBD2 (5 bases). The ends were cut back, 8 bases at V and 4 bases at J, with 12 bases in the middle. CDR1 and CDR2 from the germline V gene are SGHRS and YFSETQ. The CDR3 sequence is 13 residues long. In nucleotides, the CDR3 is TGCGCCAGTCAAGCGGCTTTCACCGGGGAGCTGTTTTTT. Its translation: CASQAAFTGELFF. The complete variable domain, with remaining parts taken from reference TRBV5-1 and TRBJ2-2, reads KAGVTQTPRYLIKTRGQQVTLSCSPISGHRSVSWYQQTPGQGLQFLFEYFSETQRNKGNFPGRFSGRQFSNSRSEMNVSTLELGDSALYLCASQAAFTGELFFGEGSRLTVL.

This clonotype was seen a handful of times. This chain connects TRBV7-9 to TRBJ2-1, with 7 bases matching TRBD1. The V segment lost 4 bases and the J segment 6 bases; nucleotides outside the gene matches: 15. CDR1 and CDR2 from the germline V gene are SEHNR and FQNEAQ (reference sequence). This CDR3 has 17 amino acids. The CDR3 sequence: CASSSIIRDSAPNEQFF. The DNA for the CDR3 is TGTGCCAGCAGCTCCATAATCCGGGACAGTGCACCCAATGAGCAGTTCTTC.

This clonotype was counted ten times or more. The chain employs TRBV12-3 or TRBV12-4 and TRBJ2-7, with D possibly being TRBD2 (6 bases). CDR3 length: 13 residues. The V gene lost 4 bases and the J gene lost 3 bases, with 10 bases spanning the gap. The DNA for the CDR3 is TGTGCCAGCAGTTGGGACTGGAACTACGAGCAGTACGTC. Translation: CASSWDWNYEQYV.

There are many counts of this clonotype. The chain carries TRBV29-1 and TRBJ2-5; D not resolved. The CDR3 consists of 10 residues. Between the trimmed V and J ends, which lost 6 bases and 3 bases, there was a span of 5 bases. Germline V gene data show CDR1 as SQVTM and CDR2 as ANQGSEA. The CDR3 sequence: CSVAEETQYF. In DNA, the CDR3 is TGCAGCGTGGCTGAAGAGACCCAGTACTTC. Using reference TRBV29-1 and TRBJ2-5 for the parts outside the CDR3, the full variable domain is SAVISQKPSRDICQRGTSLTIQCQVDSQVTMMFWYRQQPGQSLTLIATANQGSEATYESGFVIDKFPISRPNLTFSTLTVSNMSPEDSSIYLCSVAEETQYFGPGTRLLVL.

The sample holds a few counts of this clonotype. The chain recombines TRBV10-3 with TRBJ1-2; no clear D. Germline V CDR1 and CDR2: ENHRY, SYGVKD. V gave up 0 bases and J gave up 0 bases, with 8 bases separating them. The CDR3 runs 15 residues. CDR3 in DNA: TGTGCCATCAGTGAGTCACCGACTCCTAACTATGGCTACACCTTC. Residues: CAISESPTPNYGYTF.

In its sample, this clonotype was seen many times. The rearrangement links TRBV20-1 to TRBJ1-2; a weak D match, TRBD1 (6 bases). The germline CDR1 and CDR2 sequences are DFQATT and SNEGSKA (reference sequence). CDR3 length: 11 amino acids. DNA for the CDR3: TGCAGCGGACAGCAGTTTTATGGCTACACCTTC. It translates to CSGQQFYGYTF.

This clonotype was detected ten times or more. This sequence joins TRBV7-9 and TRBJ1-5; no clear D gene. The length of the CDR3 is 15 residues. Germline CDR1 is SEHNR and CDR2 is FQNEAQ (reference sequence). Trimming left V 6 bases short and J 2 bases short, with 14 bases between. The CDR3 protein is CASSSQRLGNQPQHF. The CDR3 DNA is TGTGCCAGCAGTTCCCAGCGTCTCGGCAATCAGCCCCAGCATTTT.

This clonotype was seen ten or more times. This chain connects TRBV2 to TRBJ1-4; 7 bases are a match to TRBD1. CDR1 SNHLY and CDR2 FYNNEI come from the germline V gene. V was clipped by 5 bases and J by 6 bases; unmatched bases: 18. The CDR3 has 18 residues. This chain's CDR3 is CASSNDRAMLAGYEKLFF. The CDR3 nucleotides are TGTGCCAGCAGTAACGACAGGGCGATGTTGGCTGGTTATGAAAAACTGTTTTTT.